This T cell receptor beta chain was recorded in a study of radiotherapy plus CTLA-4 blockade in lung cancer. The germline CDR1 and CDR2 sequences are SEHNR and FQNEAQ (reference sequence). V trimming: 4 bases; J trimming: 9 bases; junction bases outside the gene matches: 10. The CDR3 totals 16 residues. Libraries were prepared by immunoSEQ multiplex PCR; TCRdb keeps only in-frame clonotypes and omits some of them. The data hold about 45,000 clones, with roughly 60% observed a single time. Specimen: peripheral blood, collected from a patient treated with radiotherapy plus ipilimumab. The V and J genes are TRBV7-9 and TRBJ2-1, with 12 bases identical to TRBD2. This TCR came from a human donor with non-small cell lung cancer who had a partial response to radiotherapy plus ipilimumab. The CDR3 nucleotides are TGTGCCAGCAGCTCCTTGACTAGCGGGAGTGGAGGTGAGCAGTTCTTC. Translating gives CASSSLTSGSGGEQFF.